This section outlines one T cell receptor beta chain sequence together with its context. Its antigen is still unknown. The data stem from a study of radiation and T cells in renal cell carcinoma. Study-wide results and caveats: Without pretreatment biopsies, baseline tumor clonotype presence was undetermined.

The time point is: blood 4 weeks post-SBRT, at nephrectomy. The treatment is: 15 Gy SBRT to primary tumor, nephrectomy 4 weeks later. Clear cell pathology was present in this patient's renal cell carcinoma. The assay was immunoSEQ multiplex PCR, and TCRdb's table has in-frame clones only and misses some. The top ten hold 6% to 9% of the sample, which has about 90,000 clones, 84% seen once. The CDR3 runs 18 residues. J gave up 3 bases and V 5 bases, and 11 bases lay outside the gene matches. Germline CDR1 reads PRHDT; CDR2 reads FYEKMQ (reference sequence). This clonotype was obtained from a man aged 55 to 70 with renal cell carcinoma. The sequencing used blood, collected from a patient whose treatment included radiotherapy and nephrectomy. The genes are TRBV13 and TRBJ2-1; 12 bases are shared with TRBD2. CDR3 nucleotides: TGTGCCAGCAGCCAAACTAGCGGGAGGCCCGTCCTCTACAATGAGCAGTTCTTC. It translates to CASSQTSGRPVLYNEQFF. The full variable domain, in which reference TRBV13 and TRBJ2-1 provide the parts outside the CDR3, is AAGVIQSPRHLIKEKRETATLKCYPIPRHDTVYWYQQGPGQDPQFLISFYEKMQSDKGSIPDRFSAQQFSDYHSELNMSSLELGDSALYFCASSQTSGRPVLYNEQFFGPGTRLTVL.